The 32 T cell receptor beta chains below all came from one sample that was sequenced in a study of CD8 T cells in Susac syndrome. The authors reverse transcribed about 0.5 to 1 ug RNA with random hexamers. MiXCR, run by TCRdb on the immunoSEQ multiplex PCR reads, gives a single entry per CDR3 protein. This table holds 150,000 to 200,000 distinct CDR3 sequences, roughly nine tenths found once. Material: CD4+ T cells from PBMCs. All receptors derive from a human donor with Susac syndrome.

The CDR3: CSGSRGVQDGYTF. In nucleotides, the CDR3 is TGCAGCGGGAGTCGGGGGGTACAGGATGGCTACACCTTC. This rearrangement joins TRBV29-1 to TRBJ1-2, with D possibly TRBD1 on 5 matching bases. Trimming took 7 bases from V and 6 from J, leaving 18 bases between them. Germline values: CDR1 SQVTM, CDR2 ANQGSEA. The CDR3 length is 13 residues.

This clonotype has just one count. The V gene is TRBV20-1, the J gene TRBJ1-4; 8 positions agree with TRBD1. Germline values: CDR1 DFQATT, CDR2 SNEGSKA (reference sequence). CDR3 length equals 14 residues. Trimming took 3 bases from V and 5 from J; bases not matched to a gene: 5. The CDR3 reads CSARRTGINEKLFF. The CDR3 DNA is TGCAGTGCTAGGAGGACAGGGATAAATGAAAAACTGTTTTTT.

The rearrangement uses TRBV20-1 and TRBJ2-3, with a tentative D call TRBD1 (6 bases). V dropped 7 bases and J dropped 0 bases, with 14 bases sitting between them. The CDR3 totals 14 residues. Germline loops: CDR1 DFQATT, CDR2 SNEGSKA (reference sequence). The CDR3: CSGAWGPSTDTQYF. The CDR3 DNA follows: TGCAGTGGAGCCTGGGGGCCGAGCACAGATACGCAGTATTTT.

The chain is built from TRBV20-1 and TRBJ2-5; 10 bases fit TRBD2. With 0 bases clipped from V and 0 bases from J, the junction kept 4 bases outside the gene matches. CDR1 is DFQATT and CDR2 is SNEGSKA in the germline V gene (reference sequence). The length of the CDR3 is 16 residues. The CDR3 DNA is TGCAGTGCTAGAGATCTTAGCGGGAGGTACCAAGAGACCCAGTACTTC. Its translation: CSARDLSGRYQETQYF.

This chain links TRBV6-6 with TRBJ1-3; D gene ambiguous. The germline V gene encodes CDR1 MNHNY and CDR2 SVGAGI (reference sequence). This CDR3 is 16 amino acids long. V was trimmed by 2 bases and J by 0 bases, leaving 11 bases between them. This CDR3 is CASSYRDGPSGNTIYF. Here the CDR3 DNA reads TGTGCCAGCAGTTACCGCGACGGACCCTCTGGAAACACCATATATTTT.

The V and J genes are TRBV2 and TRBJ1-1; possibly TRBD1 for D (5 bases). Germline lookup yields CDR1 SNHLY and CDR2 FYNNEI. This CDR3 is built from 14 residues. The ends were cut back, 7 bases at V and 3 bases at J, with 15 bases in the middle. The CDR3 loop reads CASKSRGRDTEAFF. The CDR3 DNA follows: TGTGCCAGCAAGTCGCGGGGGAGGGACACTGAAGCTTTCTTT.

J is TRBJ1-6 and V is TRBV27; D uncertain. Trimming pared 4 bases from V and 13 bases from J, leaving 20 bases between. CDR1 is MNHEY and CDR2 is SMNVEV in the germline V gene (reference sequence). This CDR3 has 15 residues. The CDR3 region is CASSSYLSGREPLHF. The CDR3 DNA sequence: TGTGCCAGCAGTTCCTACTTATCGGGCCGCGAGCCCCTCCACTTT.

This chain joins TRBV3-1 and TRBJ1-3; possible D gene TRBD1, 5 bases. V lost 5 bases and J 4 bases, leaving 12 bases between the germline ends. The CDR3 runs to 14 residues. From germline, CDR1 is LGHDT and CDR2 YNNKEL (reference sequence). This CDR3 is CASSTRGGGNTIYF. CDR3 nucleotides: TGTGCCAGCAGCACGAGGGGAGGAGGAAACACCATATATTTT.

The rearrangement uses TRBV3-1 and TRBJ2-3, with 12 positions matching TRBD2. After removal of 4 bases from V and 8 bases from J, the junction contained 7 bases not matched to a gene. CDR3 length: 15 residues. The V gene's germline CDR1 is LGHDT and CDR2 YNNKEL (reference sequence). The CDR3 loop is CASSRLAGAPGTQYF. The CDR3 DNA reads as TGTGCCAGCAGCCGACTAGCGGGAGCCCCCGGTACGCAGTATTTT.

The chain carries TRBV10-3 and TRBJ2-6, with D hard to call. Trimming took off 0 bases at V and 9 bases at J, with 9 bases between the two ends. CDR1 and CDR2 (germline): ENHRY, SYGVKD. The CDR3 is 14 amino acids. This CDR3 is CAISESGTLNVLTF. As DNA, the CDR3 is TGTGCCATCAGTGAGTCCGGTACCCTCAACGTCCTGACTTTC.

The chain recombines TRBV3-1 with TRBJ2-6; 13 bases match TRBD2. V trimming: 4 bases; J trimming: 0 bases; junction bases outside the gene matches: 3. CDR3 length: 18 residues. CDR1 is LGHDT and CDR2 is YNNKEL in the germline V gene (reference sequence). Here the CDR3 reads CASSPRLAGGSGANVLTF. The DNA of the CDR3 is TGTGCCAGCAGCCCCCGACTAGCGGGAGGCTCTGGGGCCAACGTCCTGACTTTC.

This chain uses TRBV20-1 with TRBJ1-5; D is perhaps TRBD1 (6 bases). This CDR3 has 13 residues. V lost 5 bases and J 4 bases, leaving 12 bases between the germline ends. Germline lookup yields CDR1 DFQATT and CDR2 SNEGSKA (reference sequence). The CDR3 coding sequence is TGCAGTGCTCGTCGGGACAAAAATCAGCCCCAGCATTTT. Its translation: CSARRDKNQPQHF.

CDR3 DNA: TGTGCCAGCAGTGAACAGGGGGCGTCTGGGGCCAACGTCCTGACTTTC. This encodes CASSEQGASGANVLTF. This rearrangement joins TRBV2 to TRBJ2-6, with 8 positions matching TRBD1. The CDR3 is made up of 16 amino acids. The V gene end was trimmed by 2 bases and the J gene end by 1 base; junction bases not matched to a gene: 1. Germline V lookup: CDR1 SNHLY, CDR2 FYNNEI. The whole variable domain, filled in from reference TRBV2 and TRBJ2-6, reads EPEVTQTPSHQVTQMGQEVILRCVPISNHLYFYWYRQILGQKVEFLVSFYNNEISEKSEIFDDQFSVERPDGSNFTLKIRSTKLEDSAMYFCASSEQGASGANVLTFGAGSRLTVL.

This chain uses TRBV5-1 with TRBJ2-1; 11 bases map to TRBD2. The CDR3 has 16 residues. Unmatched junction bases numbered 9, after V lost 3 bases and J lost 7 bases. Germline values: CDR1 SGHRS, CDR2 YFSETQ. In nucleotides, the CDR3 is TGCGCCAGCAGCTATAGCGGGAGGGAGTTAAAAAATGAGCAGTTCTTC. This translates into CASSYSGRELKNEQFF.

The J gene is TRBJ1-3, the V gene TRBV30; D is uncertain. V shed 2 bases and J shed 1 base, with 12 bases lying between them. The CDR3 contains 15 residues. CDR1 and CDR2 (germline): GTSNPN, SVGIG (reference sequence). Here the CDR3 DNA reads TGTGCCTGGAGTACAGTGAGAAGTTCTGGAAACACCATATATTTT. Its translation: CAWSTVRSSGNTIYF.

The chain carries TRBV7-2 and TRBJ2-7, with D possibly matching TRBD2 (5 bases). The CDR3 extends over 15 amino acids. Trimming left V 3 bases short and J 0 bases short, with 12 bases between. In germline, CDR1 is SGHTA, CDR2 FQGNSA. Here the CDR3 DNA reads TGTGCCAGCAGCTTTTTGGCTAGCTTCTCCTACGAGCAGTACTTC. Translation gives CASSFLASFSYEQYF.

This chain connects TRBV27 to TRBJ2-7; 7 nucleotides match TRBD1. With 5 bases clipped from V and 5 bases from J, the junction kept 18 bases outside the gene matches. The V gene's germline CDR1 is MNHEY and CDR2 SMNVEV (reference sequence). This CDR3 comprises 17 residues. The CDR3 coding sequence is TGTGCCAGCAGTCGAGACTTACAGGGGAGACATTTGGACGAGCAGTACTTC. The encoded protein is CASSRDLQGRHLDEQYF.

The chain combines TRBV5-4 with TRBJ2-3; D possibly corresponds to TRBD2 (6 bases). CDR1 is SGHNT, CDR2 YYREEE, per germline (reference sequence). The V gene lost 1 base and the J gene lost 0 bases, with 9 bases spanning the gap. This CDR3 is built from 15 residues. The CDR3 spells CASSLSGPSTDTQYF. The CDR3 region has the DNA TGTGCCAGCAGCTTGAGCGGGCCCAGCACAGATACGCAGTATTTT.

This chain joins TRBV10-1 and TRBJ2-3, with TRBD2 identical over 13 bases. Germline V CDR1 and CDR2: WNHNN, SYGVQD (reference sequence). V trimming: 3 bases; J trimming: 4 bases; junction bases outside the gene matches: 1. The CDR3 spans 15 residues. The CDR3 DNA is TGCGCCAGCAGTGAAGGGACTAGCGGGGCAGATACGCAGTATTTT. It encodes CASSEGTSGADTQYF.

The V and J genes are TRBV10-3 and TRBJ2-3; a weak D match, TRBD2 (6 bases). The CDR3 has 15 residues. The V and J ends lost 2 bases and 2 bases respectively, with 11 bases between them. Germline V gene lookup returns CDR1 ENHRY and CDR2 SYGVKD. In DNA, the CDR3 is TGTGCCATCAGTGAGCGCAGCGGGTACACAGATACGCAGTATTTT. This codes for CAISERSGYTDTQYF.

The rearrangement joins TRBV18 to TRBJ1-6; D perhaps matches TRBD1 (5 bases). V shed 6 bases and J shed 0 bases, with 18 bases lying between them. Germline loops: CDR1 KGHSH, CDR2 LQKENI. The CDR3 length is 18 residues. The chain's CDR3 is CASSAVDSLSSYNSPLHF. DNA of the CDR3: TGTGCCAGCTCTGCAGTCGACAGCCTTAGCTCCTATAATTCACCCCTCCACTTT.

The chain joins TRBV4-1 to TRBJ2-3, with D perhaps being TRBD1 or TRBD2 (5 bases each). Germline values: CDR1 MGHRA, CDR2 YSYEKL. V was cut by 5 bases and J by 0 bases, with 21 bases left in between. The CDR3 is 18 residues long. CDR3 coding DNA: TGCGCCAGCAGCGCCCTTCGAGGGGCCAGCTCTAGCACAGATACGCAGTATTTT. Encoded protein: CASSALRGASSSTDTQYF.

This chain links TRBV20-1 with TRBJ1-5; D call uncertain. The germline V gene has CDR1 DFQATT and CDR2 SNEGSKA (reference sequence). V lost 3 bases to trimming and J lost 5 bases, with 17 bases between them. The CDR3 length is 15 residues. The CDR3 protein is CSASRYGLGDQPQHF. As DNA, the CDR3 is TGCAGTGCTAGCCGCTACGGACTTGGTGATCAGCCCCAGCATTTT.

V is TRBV7-3 and J is TRBJ2-1; 10 bases align to TRBD2. J was trimmed by 7 bases and V by 5 bases; bases with no gene match: 11. Germline values: CDR1 SGHTA, CDR2 FQGTGA. The CDR3 is 16 residues long. This chain's CDR3 is CASSEGTSGRANEQFF. Written as DNA, the CDR3 is TGTGCCAGCAGCGAAGGTACAAGCGGGAGGGCTAATGAGCAGTTCTTC.

The chain uses TRBV29-1 and TRBJ1-5; 11 bases align to TRBD1. CDR1 is SQVTM and CDR2 is ANQGSEA in the germline V gene. There are 17 residues in the CDR3. The ends lost 6 bases at V and 6 bases at J; junction bases unmatched: 16. The CDR3 here is CSVASGQGVNDGQPQHF. DNA of the CDR3: TGCAGCGTCGCCTCGGGACAGGGGGTCAACGACGGTCAGCCCCAGCATTTT.

The V and J genes are TRBV5-1 and TRBJ2-5; D is perhaps TRBD1 or TRBD2 (5 bases each). The V end lost 5 bases, the J end lost 2 bases, and 10 bases lay between the germline ends. CDR3 length: 13 amino acids. CDR1 and CDR2 from the germline V gene are SGHRS and YFSETQ. The CDR3 here is CASSPEGQETQYF. The CDR3 coding sequence is TGCGCCAGCAGTCCCGAGGGGCAAGAGACCCAGTACTTC.

This rearrangement joins TRBV4-1 to TRBJ1-5; 7 bases match TRBD1. The CDR3 length is 16 residues. Germline CDR1 and CDR2: MGHRA and YSYEKL. With V trimmed by 4 bases and J by 1 base, 7 bases remained unmatched. The CDR3 loop reads CASSLGRGQSNQPQHF. The CDR3 DNA sequence: TGCGCCAGCAGCCTGGGGAGGGGGCAAAGCAATCAGCCCCAGCATTTT.

J is TRBJ2-7 and V is TRBV30; possibly TRBD1 for D (5 bases). Looked up from germline, CDR1 is GTSNPN and CDR2 is SVGIG (reference sequence). With 0 bases removed from V and 3 bases from J, the gap between germline ends came to 15 bases. There are 15 residues in the CDR3. The chain's CDR3 is CAWSVGQPGVYEQYF. Written as DNA, the CDR3 is TGTGCCTGGAGTGTGGGGCAGCCAGGAGTCTACGAGCAGTACTTC.

The chain recombines TRBV5-6 with TRBJ2-2, with 12 bases matching TRBD2. The germline gives CDR1 SGHDT, CDR2 YYEEEE. CDR3 length equals 19 residues. Trimming at V came to 2 bases and at J to 4 bases, leaving 12 bases not matched to a gene. CDR3 protein: CASSFSPGLAGSGTGELFF. CDR3 DNA sequence: TGTGCCAGCAGCTTTTCTCCGGGACTAGCGGGTTCGGGCACCGGGGAGCTGTTTTTT.

This clonotype was detected once. CDR3 bases: TGCAGTGCTAGAGGGGGGAGGGACAGGTTGAGCTACACCTTC. It encodes CSARGGRDRLSYTF. The V and J genes are TRBV20-1 and TRBJ1-2; 8 nucleotides match TRBD1. The CDR3 is 14 amino acids. V lost 1 base, J lost 9 bases, and 10 bases stayed unmatched. Germline lookup yields CDR1 DFQATT and CDR2 SNEGSKA (reference sequence).

The V gene is TRBV19, the J gene TRBJ2-3; perhaps TRBD1 as D (6 bases). V shed 5 bases and J shed 4 bases, with 13 bases lying between them. Germline assignment: CDR1 LNHDA and CDR2 SQIVND (reference sequence). This CDR3 comprises 14 residues. This chain's CDR3 is CASSEGKGADTQYF. The CDR3 DNA sequence: TGTGCCAGTAGTGAAGGGAAGGGGGCAGATACGCAGTATTTT.

The CDR3, as DNA: TGTGCCTGGAGCCATCCTGGGGGCTACACCTTC. Encoded protein: CAWSHPGGYTF. The V and J genes are TRBV30 and TRBJ1-2; D uncertain. Germline CDR1 and CDR2: GTSNPN and SVGIG (reference sequence). V was trimmed by 3 bases and J by 8 bases, leaving 10 bases between them. CDR3 length equals 11 residues.